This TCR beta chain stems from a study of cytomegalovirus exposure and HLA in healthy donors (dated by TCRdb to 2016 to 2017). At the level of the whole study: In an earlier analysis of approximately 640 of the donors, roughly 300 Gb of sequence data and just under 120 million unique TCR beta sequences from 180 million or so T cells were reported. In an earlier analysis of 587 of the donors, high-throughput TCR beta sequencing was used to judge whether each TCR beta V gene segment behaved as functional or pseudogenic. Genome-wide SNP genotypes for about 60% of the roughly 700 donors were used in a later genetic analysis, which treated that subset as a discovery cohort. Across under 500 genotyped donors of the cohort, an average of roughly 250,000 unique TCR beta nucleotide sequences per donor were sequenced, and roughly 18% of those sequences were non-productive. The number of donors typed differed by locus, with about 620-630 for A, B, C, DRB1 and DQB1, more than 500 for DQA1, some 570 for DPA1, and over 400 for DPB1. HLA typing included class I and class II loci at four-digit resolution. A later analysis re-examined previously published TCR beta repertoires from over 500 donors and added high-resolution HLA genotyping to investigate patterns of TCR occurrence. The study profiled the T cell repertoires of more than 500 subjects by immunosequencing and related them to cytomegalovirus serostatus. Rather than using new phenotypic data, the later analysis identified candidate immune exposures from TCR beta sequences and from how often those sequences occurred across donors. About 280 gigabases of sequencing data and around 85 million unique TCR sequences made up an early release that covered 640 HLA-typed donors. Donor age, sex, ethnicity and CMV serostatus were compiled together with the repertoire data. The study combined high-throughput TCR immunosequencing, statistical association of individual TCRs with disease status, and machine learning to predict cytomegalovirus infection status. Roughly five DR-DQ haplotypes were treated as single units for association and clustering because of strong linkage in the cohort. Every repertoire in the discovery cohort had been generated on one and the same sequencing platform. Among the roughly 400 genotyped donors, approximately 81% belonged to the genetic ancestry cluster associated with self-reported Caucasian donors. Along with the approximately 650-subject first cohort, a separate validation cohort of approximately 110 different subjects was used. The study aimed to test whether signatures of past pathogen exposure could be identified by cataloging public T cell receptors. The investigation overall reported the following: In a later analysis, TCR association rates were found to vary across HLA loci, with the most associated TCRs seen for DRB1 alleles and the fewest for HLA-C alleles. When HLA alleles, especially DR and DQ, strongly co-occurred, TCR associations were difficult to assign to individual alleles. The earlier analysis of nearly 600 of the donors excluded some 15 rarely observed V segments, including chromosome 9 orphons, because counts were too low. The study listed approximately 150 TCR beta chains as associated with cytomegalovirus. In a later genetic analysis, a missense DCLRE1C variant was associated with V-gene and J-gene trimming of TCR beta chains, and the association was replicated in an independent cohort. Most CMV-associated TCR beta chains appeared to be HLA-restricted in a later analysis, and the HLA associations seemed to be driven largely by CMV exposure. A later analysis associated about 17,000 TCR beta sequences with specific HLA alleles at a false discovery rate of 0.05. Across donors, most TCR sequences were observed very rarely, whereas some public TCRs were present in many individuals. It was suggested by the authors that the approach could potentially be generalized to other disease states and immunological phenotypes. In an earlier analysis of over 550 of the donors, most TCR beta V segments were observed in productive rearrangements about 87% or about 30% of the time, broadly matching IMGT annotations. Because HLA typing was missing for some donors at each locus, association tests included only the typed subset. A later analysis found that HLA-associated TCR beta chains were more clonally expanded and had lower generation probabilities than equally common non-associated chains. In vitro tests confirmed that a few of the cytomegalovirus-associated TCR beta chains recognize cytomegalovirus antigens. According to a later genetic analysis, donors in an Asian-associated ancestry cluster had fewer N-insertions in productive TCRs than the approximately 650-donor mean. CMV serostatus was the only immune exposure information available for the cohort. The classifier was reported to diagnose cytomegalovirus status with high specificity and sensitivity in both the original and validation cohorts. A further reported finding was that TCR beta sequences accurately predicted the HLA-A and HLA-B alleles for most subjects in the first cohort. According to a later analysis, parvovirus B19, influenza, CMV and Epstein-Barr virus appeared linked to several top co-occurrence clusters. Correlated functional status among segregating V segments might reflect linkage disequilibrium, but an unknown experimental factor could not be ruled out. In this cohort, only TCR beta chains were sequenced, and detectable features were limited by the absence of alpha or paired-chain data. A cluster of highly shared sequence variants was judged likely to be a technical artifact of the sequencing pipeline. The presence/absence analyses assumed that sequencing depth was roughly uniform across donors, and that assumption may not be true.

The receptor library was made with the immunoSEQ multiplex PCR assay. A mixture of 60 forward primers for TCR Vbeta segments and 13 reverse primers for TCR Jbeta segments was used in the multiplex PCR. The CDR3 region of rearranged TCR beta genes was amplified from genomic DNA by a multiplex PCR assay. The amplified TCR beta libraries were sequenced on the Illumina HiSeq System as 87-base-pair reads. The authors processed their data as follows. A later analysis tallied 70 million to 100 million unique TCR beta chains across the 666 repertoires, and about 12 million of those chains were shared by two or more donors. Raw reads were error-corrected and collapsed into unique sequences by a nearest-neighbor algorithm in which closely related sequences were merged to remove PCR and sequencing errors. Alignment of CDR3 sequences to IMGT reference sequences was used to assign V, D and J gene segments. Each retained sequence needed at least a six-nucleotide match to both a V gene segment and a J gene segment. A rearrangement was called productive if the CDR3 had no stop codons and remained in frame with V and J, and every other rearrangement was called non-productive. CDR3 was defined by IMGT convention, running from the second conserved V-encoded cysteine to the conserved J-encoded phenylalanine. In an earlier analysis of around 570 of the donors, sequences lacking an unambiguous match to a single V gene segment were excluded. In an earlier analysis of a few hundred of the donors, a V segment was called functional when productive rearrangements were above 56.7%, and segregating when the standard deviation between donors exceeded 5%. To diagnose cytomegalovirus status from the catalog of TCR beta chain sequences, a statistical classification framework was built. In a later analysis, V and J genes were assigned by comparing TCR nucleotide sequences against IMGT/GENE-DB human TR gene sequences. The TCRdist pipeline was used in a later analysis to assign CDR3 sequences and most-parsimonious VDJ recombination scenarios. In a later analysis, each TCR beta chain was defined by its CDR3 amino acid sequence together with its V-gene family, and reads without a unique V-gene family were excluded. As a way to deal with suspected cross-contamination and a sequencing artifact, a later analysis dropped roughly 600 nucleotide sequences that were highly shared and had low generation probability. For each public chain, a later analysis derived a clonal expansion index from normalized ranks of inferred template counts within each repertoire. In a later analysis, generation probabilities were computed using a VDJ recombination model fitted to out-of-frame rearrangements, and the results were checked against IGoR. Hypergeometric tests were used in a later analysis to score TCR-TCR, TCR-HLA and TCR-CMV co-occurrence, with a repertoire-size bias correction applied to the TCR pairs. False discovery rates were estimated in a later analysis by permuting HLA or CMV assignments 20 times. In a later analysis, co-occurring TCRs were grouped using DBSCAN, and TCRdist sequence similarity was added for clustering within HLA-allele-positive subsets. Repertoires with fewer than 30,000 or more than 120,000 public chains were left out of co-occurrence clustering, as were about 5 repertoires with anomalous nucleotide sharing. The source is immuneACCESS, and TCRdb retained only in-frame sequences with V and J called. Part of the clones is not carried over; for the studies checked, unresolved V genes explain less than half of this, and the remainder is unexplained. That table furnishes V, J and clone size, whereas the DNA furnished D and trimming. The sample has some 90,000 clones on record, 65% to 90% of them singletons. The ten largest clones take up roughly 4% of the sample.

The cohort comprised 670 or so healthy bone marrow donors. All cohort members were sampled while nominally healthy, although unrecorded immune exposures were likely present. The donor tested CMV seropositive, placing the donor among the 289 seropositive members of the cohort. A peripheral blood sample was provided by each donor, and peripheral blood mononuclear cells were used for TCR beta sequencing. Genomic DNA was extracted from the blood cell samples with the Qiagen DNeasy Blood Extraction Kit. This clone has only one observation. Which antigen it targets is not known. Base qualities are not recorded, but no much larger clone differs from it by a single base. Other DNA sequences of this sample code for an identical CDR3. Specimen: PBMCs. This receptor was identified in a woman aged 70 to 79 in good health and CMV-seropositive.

The CDR3 is CASSIGGGQETQYF. The sequence in DNA is TGTGCCAGTAGTATAGGGGGGGGACAAGAGACCCAGTACTTC. The rearrangement combines TRBV19 with TRBJ2-5, and TRBD2 matches 7 of the central bases. The CDR3 contains 14 residues, cysteine and phenylalanine counted. The only DNA kept is the CDR3, 42 bases in frame from the first base. The germline V gene (reference sequence) sets CDR1 to LNHDA and CDR2 to SQIVND. From V the trimming removes 1 base and from J it removes 2 bases, while the gene matches leave 1 base of the junction unaccounted for.